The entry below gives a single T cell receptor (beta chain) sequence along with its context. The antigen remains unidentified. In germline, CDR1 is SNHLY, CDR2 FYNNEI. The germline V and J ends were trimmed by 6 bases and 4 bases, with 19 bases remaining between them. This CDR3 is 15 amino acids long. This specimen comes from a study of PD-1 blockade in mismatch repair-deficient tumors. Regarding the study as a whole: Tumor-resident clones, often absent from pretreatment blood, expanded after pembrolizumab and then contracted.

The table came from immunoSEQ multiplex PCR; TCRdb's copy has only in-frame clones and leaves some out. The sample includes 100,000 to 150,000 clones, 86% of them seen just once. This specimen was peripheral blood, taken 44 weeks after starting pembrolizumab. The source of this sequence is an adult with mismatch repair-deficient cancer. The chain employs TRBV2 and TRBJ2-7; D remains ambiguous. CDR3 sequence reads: CASSLTDSSAYEQYF. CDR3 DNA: TGTGCCAGCAGCCTTACAGATTCTTCGGCTTACGAGCAGTACTTC. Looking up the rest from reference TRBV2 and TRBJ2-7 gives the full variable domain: EPEVTQTPSHQVTQMGQEVILRCVPISNHLYFYWYRQILGQKVEFLVSFYNNEISEKSEIFDDQFSVERPDGSNFTLKIRSTKLEDSAMYFCASSLTDSSAYEQYFGPGTRLTVT.